The clone carrying this TCR beta chain occurred a few times. Antigen specificity is unknown. CDR3 length: 13 residues. Germline V gene lookup returns CDR1 SGHRS and CDR2 YFSETQ. Between the trimmed V and J ends, which lost 3 bases and 8 bases, there was a span of 14 bases. The sample originates from a study of long-term antiretroviral therapy in people with HIV. Study-level points and caveats: Repertoires from HIV showed CDR3 length ranges narrower than those of controls. Nothing was known about ART adherence, viral resistance or changes in therapy.

This was the immunoSEQ v3.0 assay at survey level. Clones were sequenced by immunoSEQ multiplex PCR, and TCRdb holds only the in-frame ones, with some missing. This sample has about 17,000 clones, with 65% to 85% found just once. This sequence joins TRBV5-1 and TRBJ1-2, with D perhaps TRBD1 (5 bases). The receptor comes from a woman in her 50s with HIV. Specimen: unsorted PBMCs, collected about 2.5 years before starting antiretroviral therapy. The CDR3 bases are TGCGCCAGCAGCTCGGGGACTCTGGGAGGCTACACCTTC. It specifies CASSSGTLGGYTF.